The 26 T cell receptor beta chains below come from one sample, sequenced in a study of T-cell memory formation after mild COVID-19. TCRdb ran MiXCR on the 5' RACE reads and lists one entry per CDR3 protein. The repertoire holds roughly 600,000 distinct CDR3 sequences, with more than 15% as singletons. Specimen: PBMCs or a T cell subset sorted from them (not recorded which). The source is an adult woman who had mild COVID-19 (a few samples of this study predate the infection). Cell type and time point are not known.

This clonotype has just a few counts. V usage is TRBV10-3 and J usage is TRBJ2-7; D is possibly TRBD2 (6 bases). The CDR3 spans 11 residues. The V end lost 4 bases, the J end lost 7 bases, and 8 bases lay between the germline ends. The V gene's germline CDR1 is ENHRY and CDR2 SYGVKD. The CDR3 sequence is CAISGGVEQYF. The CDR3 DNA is TGTGCCATCAGTGGGGGGGTTGAGCAGTACTTC.

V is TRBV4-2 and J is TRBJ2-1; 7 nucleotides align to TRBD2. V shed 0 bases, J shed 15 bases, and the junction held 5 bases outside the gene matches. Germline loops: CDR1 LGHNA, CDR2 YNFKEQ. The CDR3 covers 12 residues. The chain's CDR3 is CASSQESGVLFF. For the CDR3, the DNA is TGTGCCAGCAGCCAAGAGAGCGGGGTGCTGTTCTTC.

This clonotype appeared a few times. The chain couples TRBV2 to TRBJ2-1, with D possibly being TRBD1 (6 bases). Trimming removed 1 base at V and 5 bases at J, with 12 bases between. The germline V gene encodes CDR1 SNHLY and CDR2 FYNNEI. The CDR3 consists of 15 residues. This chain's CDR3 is CASSEGVGANNEQFF. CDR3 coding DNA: TGTGCCAGCAGTGAAGGGGTGGGGGCGAACAATGAGCAGTTCTTC.

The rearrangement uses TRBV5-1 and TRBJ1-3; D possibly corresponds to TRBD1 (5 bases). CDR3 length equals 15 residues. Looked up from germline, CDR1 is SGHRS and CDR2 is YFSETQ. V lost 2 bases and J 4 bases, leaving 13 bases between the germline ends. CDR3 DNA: TGCGCCAGCAGCTTTATCGGGACTGGGGGAAACACCATATATTTT. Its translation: CASSFIGTGGNTIYF.

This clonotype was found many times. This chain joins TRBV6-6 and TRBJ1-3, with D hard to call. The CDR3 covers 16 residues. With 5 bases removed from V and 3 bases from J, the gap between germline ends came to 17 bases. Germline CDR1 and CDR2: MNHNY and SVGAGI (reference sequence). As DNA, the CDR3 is TGTGCCAGCAGTCGGCAGGATACGATAGGTGGAAACACCATATATTTT. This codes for CASSRQDTIGGNTIYF.

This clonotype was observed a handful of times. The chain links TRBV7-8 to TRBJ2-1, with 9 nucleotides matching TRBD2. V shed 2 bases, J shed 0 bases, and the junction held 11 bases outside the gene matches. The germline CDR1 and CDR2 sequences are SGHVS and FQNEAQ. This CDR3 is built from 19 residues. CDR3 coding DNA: TGTGCCAGCAGCTTACGGTTCGTCCGTAGCGGGAGCTCCTACAATGAGCAGTTCTTC. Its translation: CASSLRFVRSGSSYNEQFF.

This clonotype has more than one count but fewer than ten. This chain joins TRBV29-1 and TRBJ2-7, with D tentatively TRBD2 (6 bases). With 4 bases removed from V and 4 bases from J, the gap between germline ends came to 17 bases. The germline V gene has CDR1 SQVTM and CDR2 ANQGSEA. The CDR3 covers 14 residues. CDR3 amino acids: CSVVEGPREYEQYF. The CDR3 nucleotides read TGCAGCGTTGTGGAGGGCCCTAGGGAGTACGAGCAGTACTTC.

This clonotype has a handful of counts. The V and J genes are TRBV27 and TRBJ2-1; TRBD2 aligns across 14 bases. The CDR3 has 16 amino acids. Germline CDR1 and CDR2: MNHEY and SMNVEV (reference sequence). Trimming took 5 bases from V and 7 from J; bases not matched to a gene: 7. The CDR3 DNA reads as TGTGCCAGCAGTACGAGACTAGCGGGAGGGCAGAATGAGCAGTTCTTC. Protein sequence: CASSTRLAGGQNEQFF.

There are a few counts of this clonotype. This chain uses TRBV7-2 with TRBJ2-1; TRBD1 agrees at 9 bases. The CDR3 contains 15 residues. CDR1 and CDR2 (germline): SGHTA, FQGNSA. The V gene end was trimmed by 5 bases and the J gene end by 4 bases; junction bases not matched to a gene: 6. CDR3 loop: CASSAGQGRYNEQFF. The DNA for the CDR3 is TGTGCCAGCAGCGCCGGACAGGGGAGATACAATGAGCAGTTCTTC.

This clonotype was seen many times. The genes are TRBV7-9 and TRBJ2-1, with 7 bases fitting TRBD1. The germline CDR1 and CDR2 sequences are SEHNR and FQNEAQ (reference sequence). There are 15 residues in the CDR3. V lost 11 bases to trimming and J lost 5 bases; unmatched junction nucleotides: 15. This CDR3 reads CAVNTGTVYNNEQFF. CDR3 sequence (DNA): TGTGCCGTGAATACCGGGACAGTTTATAACAATGAGCAGTTCTTC.

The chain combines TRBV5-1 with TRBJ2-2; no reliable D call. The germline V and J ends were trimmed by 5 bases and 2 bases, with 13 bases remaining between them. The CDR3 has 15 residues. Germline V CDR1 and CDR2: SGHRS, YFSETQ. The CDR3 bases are TGCGCCAGCAGTCTTGAGACCGGAAACACCGGGGAGCTGTTTTTT. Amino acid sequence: CASSLETGNTGELFF.

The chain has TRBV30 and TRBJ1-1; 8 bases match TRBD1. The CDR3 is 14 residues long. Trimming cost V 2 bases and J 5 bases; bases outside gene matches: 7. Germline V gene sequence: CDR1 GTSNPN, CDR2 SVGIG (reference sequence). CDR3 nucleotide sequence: TGTGCCTGGAGTTTCGGCAGGGGGCTTACTGAAGCTTTCTTT. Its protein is CAWSFGRGLTEAFF.

CDR3 loop: CASSLIGGQQETQYF. The CDR3 coding sequence is TGTGCCAGCAGCTTAATTGGAGGACAGCAAGAGACCCAGTACTTC. V and J are TRBV7-6 and TRBJ2-5; possible D gene TRBD1, 6 bases. Germline-derived CDR1 and CDR2 are SGHVS and FNYEAQ. V was cut by 2 bases and J by 2 bases, with 12 bases left in between. This CDR3 spans 15 amino acids.

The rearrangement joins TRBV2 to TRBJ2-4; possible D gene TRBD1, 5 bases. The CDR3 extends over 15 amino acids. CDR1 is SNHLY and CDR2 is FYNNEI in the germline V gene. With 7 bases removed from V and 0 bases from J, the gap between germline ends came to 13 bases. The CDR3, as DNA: TGTGCCAGCAACGGACATCCTCTAGCCAAAAACATTCAGTACTTC. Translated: CASNGHPLAKNIQYF. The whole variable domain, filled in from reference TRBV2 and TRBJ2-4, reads EPEVTQTPSHQVTQMGQEVILRCVPISNHLYFYWYRQILGQKVEFLVSFYNNEISEKSEIFDDQFSVERPDGSNFTLKIRSTKLEDSAMYFCASNGHPLAKNIQYFGAGTRLSVL.

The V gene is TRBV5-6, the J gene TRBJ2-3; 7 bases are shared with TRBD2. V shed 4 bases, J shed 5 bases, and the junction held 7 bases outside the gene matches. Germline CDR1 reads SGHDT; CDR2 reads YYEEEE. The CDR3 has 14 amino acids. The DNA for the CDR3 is TGTGCCAGCAGCGGGAGGGGTCGTGAAGATACGCAGTATTTT. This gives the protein CASSGRGREDTQYF.

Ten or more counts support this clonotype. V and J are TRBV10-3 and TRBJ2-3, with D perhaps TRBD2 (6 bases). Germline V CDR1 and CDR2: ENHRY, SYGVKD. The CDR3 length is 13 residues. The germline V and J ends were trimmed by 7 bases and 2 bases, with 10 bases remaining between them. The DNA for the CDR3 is TGTGCCATCACTGGAGGGGCCACAGATACGCAGTATTTT. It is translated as CAITGGATDTQYF.

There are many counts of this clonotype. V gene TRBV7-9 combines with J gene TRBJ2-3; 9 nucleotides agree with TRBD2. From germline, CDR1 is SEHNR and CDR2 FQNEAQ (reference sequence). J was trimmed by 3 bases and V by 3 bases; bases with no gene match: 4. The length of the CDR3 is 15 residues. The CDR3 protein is CASSFPTSGTDTQYF. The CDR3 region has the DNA TGTGCCAGCAGCTTTCCTACTAGCGGGACAGATACGCAGTATTTT.

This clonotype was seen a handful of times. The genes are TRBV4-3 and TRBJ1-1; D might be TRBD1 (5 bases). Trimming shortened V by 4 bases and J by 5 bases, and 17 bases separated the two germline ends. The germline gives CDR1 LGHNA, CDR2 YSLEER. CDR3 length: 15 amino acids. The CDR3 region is CASSPVAGGRTEAFF. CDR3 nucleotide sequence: TGCGCCAGCAGCCCAGTAGCCGGGGGACGGACTGAAGCTTTCTTT.

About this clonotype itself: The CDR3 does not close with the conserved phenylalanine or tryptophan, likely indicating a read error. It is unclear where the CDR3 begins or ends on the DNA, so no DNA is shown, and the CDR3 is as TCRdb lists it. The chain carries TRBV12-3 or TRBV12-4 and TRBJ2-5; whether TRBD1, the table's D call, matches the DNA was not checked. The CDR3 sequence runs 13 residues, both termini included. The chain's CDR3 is CASSPSRTGGLYL.

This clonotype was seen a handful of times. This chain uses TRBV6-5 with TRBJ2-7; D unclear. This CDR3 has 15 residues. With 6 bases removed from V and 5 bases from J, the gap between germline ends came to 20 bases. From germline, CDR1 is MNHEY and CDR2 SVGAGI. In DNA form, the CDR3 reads TGTGCCAGCAGCCCCGTTCAGGAAAAATTGGACGAGCAGTACTTC. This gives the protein CASSPVQEKLDEQYF.

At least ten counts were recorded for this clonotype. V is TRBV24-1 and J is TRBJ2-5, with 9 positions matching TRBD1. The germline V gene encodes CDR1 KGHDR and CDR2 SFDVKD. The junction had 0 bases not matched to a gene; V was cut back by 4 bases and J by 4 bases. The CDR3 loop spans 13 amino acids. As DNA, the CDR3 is TGTGCCACCAGTGAGGGACAGGGAGAGACCCAGTACTTC. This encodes CATSEGQGETQYF.

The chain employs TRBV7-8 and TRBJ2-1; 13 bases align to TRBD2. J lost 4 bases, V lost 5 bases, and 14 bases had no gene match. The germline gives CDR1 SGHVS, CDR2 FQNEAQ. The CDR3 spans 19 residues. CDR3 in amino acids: CASSNTSFPGLAGYNEQFF. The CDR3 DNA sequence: TGTGCCAGCAGCAATACCTCTTTTCCGGGACTAGCGGGATACAATGAGCAGTTCTTC.

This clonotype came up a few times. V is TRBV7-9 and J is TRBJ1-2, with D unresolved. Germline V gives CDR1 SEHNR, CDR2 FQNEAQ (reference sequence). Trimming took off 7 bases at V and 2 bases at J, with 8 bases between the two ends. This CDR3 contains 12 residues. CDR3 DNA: TGTGCCAGCAACGTCGGGAACTATGGCTACACCTTC. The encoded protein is CASNVGNYGYTF.

In DNA form, the CDR3 reads TGTGCCAGCAGTCCCCGGACAGAGGACTATGGCTACACCTTC. Translation gives CASSPRTEDYGYTF. This chain joins TRBV12-3 or TRBV12-4 and TRBJ1-2, with TRBD1 as a possible D gene (6 bases). Deletions cut 5 bases from V and 3 bases from J, with 13 bases between. The CDR3 is made up of 14 amino acids.

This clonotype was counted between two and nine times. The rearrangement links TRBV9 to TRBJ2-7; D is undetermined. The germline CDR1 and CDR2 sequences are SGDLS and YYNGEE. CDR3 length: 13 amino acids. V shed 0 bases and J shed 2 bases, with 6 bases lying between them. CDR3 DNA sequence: TGTGCCAGCAGCGTAGGGTCGGCCTACGAGCAGTACTTC. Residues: CASSVGSAYEQYF.

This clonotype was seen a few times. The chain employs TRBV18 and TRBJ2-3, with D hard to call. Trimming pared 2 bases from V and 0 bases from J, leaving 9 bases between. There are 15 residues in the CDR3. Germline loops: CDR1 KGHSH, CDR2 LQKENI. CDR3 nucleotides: TGTGCCAGCTCACCAAAGGGTTGGAGCACAGATACGCAGTATTTT. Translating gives CASSPKGWSTDTQYF.